Sequencing of this T cell receptor (beta chain) was carried out in a study of control samples from healthy donors and cancer patients. The assay was immunoSEQ multiplex PCR, and TCRdb's table has in-frame clones only and misses some. The sample consists of 150,000 to 200,000 clones, approximately 92% of them appearing once. The specimen sequenced was blood. The origin of this receptor is a man aged 18 to 29 in good health.

CDR3 nucleotides: TGTGCCAGCAGTCCTAACGTTTTGGTCATAAACTATGGCTACACCTTC. Amino acid sequence: CASSPNVLVINYGYTF. The rearrangement links TRBV7-9 to TRBJ1-2; no clear D. The germline V gene has CDR1 SEHNR and CDR2 FQNEAQ (reference sequence). Trimming took 6 bases from V and 2 from J, leaving 19 bases between them. This CDR3 is 16 amino acids long. Together with reference TRBV7-9 and TRBJ1-2, the CDR3 gives the full variable domain: DTGVSQNPRHKITKRGQNVTFRCDPISEHNRLYWYRQTLGQGPEFLTYFQNEAQLEKSRLLSDRFSAERPKGSFSTLEIQRTEQGDSAMYLCASSPNVLVINYGYTFGSGTRLTVV.